Here is one T cell receptor beta chain with its context. The target antigen is unknown. Between the trimmed V and J ends, which lost 7 bases and 2 bases, there was a span of 14 bases. CDR1 SEHNR and CDR2 FQNEAQ come from the germline V gene (reference sequence). The CDR3 runs to 14 residues. Positive CCR7 selection of CD45RO-negative cells yielded the naive CD8 cells, and terminally differentiated effector memory CD45RA+ cells were excluded. This table comes from immunoSEQ multiplex PCR, and its TCRdb copy is limited to in-frame clones, with some not included. The profile shows some 2 million clones, approximately 94% of them singletons. These data originate in a study of shared clonotypes between healthy human individuals. Study at large: Those who served as donors were a couple of women and three men between the ages of 18 and 49. A donor's plate count was three for CD4 naive and three for CD4 memory; CD8 naive had two and CD8 memory one. Study results and caveats: With a handful of donors compared, about 5.2% of naive CD4 clonotypes were shared. Researchers sampled blood only, noting tissue repertoires likely differ.

This chain joins TRBV7-9 and TRBJ2-5, with D tentatively TRBD2 (6 bases). The receptor comes from a man younger than 35 in good health. The specimen was naive CD8+ T cells sorted from blood. CDR3 DNA sequence: TGTGCCAGCACCCTCGGACTACCGCAAGAGACCCAGTACTTC. Translating gives CASTLGLPQETQYF.